These 19 T cell receptor beta chains share one sample of origin, sequenced in a study of blood T cell repertoires in COVID-19. Method: immunoSEQ multiplex PCR; TCRdb's copy keeps in-frame clones and lacks some. The sample includes 130,000 or so clones, more than 85% seen only once; the top ten take about 17%. The sequenced material came from peripheral blood. The receptors were sampled from a man in his fifties or sixties with active or convalescent COVID-19.

This CDR3 is CASSADRVSNQPQHF. The CDR3 nucleotides read TGTGCCAGCAGTGCCGACAGGGTAAGCAATCAGCCCCAGCATTTT. The gene calls are TRBV2 and TRBJ1-5; TRBD1 aligns across 7 bases. The V gene end was trimmed by 4 bases and the J gene end by 1 base; junction bases not matched to a gene: 4. The CDR3 sequence is 15 residues long. The germline V gene encodes CDR1 SNHLY and CDR2 FYNNEI.

The chain joins TRBV5-8 to TRBJ2-5; D not resolved. The germline V gene encodes CDR1 SGHTS and CDR2 YDEGEE. Trimming left V 0 bases short and J 2 bases short, with 8 bases between. The CDR3 totals 14 residues. The CDR3 region has the DNA TGTGCCAGCAGCTTGGGCCAACAGCAAGAGACCCAGTACTTC. It translates to CASSLGQQQETQYF.

The chain uses TRBV6-2 or TRBV6-3 and TRBJ1-1; D is undetermined. The germline V gene encodes CDR1 MNHEY and CDR2 SVGEGT. The CDR3 extends over 13 amino acids. Trimming stripped 3 bases from V and 1 base from J, with 6 bases between. CDR3 residues: CASSYGPNTEAFF. DNA for the CDR3: TGTGCCAGCAGTTATGGCCCGAACACTGAAGCTTTCTTT.

The CDR3 DNA reads as TGTGCCACCACCGAGGATAGGTCTAATAGCAATCAGCCCCAGCATTTT. It is translated as CATTEDRSNSNQPQHF. This chain joins TRBV24-1 and TRBJ1-5; no clear D gene. The V gene's germline CDR1 is KGHDR and CDR2 SFDVKD. The CDR3 runs to 16 residues. Trimming took off 8 bases at V and 0 bases at J, with 16 bases between the two ends.

The chain couples TRBV5-4 to TRBJ2-5, with 13 bases fitting TRBD2. This CDR3 region has 16 residues. CDR1 SGHNT and CDR2 YYREEE come from the germline V gene (reference sequence). V shed 2 bases and J 2 bases; nucleotides not matched to a gene: 3. The CDR3 DNA reads TGTGCCAGCAGCTTCGGGGGACTAGCGGGGCAAGAGACCCAGTACTTC. This sequence encodes CASSFGGLAGQETQYF.

The chain recombines TRBV6-5 with TRBJ1-1; D ambiguous. Germline V lookup: CDR1 MNHEY, CDR2 SVGAGI. This CDR3 has 12 amino acids. V was shortened by 7 bases and J by 1 base, with 7 bases between the two germline ends. CDR3 amino acids: CASIRQNTEAFF. CDR3 DNA: TGTGCCAGCATCCGACAGAACACTGAAGCTTTCTTT.

V usage is TRBV7-2 and J usage is TRBJ2-1; TRBD2 is a possible D gene (7 bases). This CDR3 spans 14 amino acids. Trimming pared 1 base from V and 12 bases from J, leaving 16 bases between. The germline gives CDR1 SGHTA, CDR2 FQGNSA. The CDR3 sequence is CASSLVFGGQGQFF. In DNA form, the CDR3 reads TGTGCCAGCAGCTTAGTTTTCGGGGGGCAGGGGCAGTTCTTC.

A single count supports this clone. This chain uses TRBV9 with TRBJ1-6; D is unclear. The ends were cut back, 0 bases at V and 3 bases at J, with 7 bases in the middle. The CDR3 length is 15 residues. CDR1 is SGDLS and CDR2 is YYNGEE in the germline V gene. CDR3 amino acids: CASSVAQYYNSPLHF. The CDR3 DNA follows: TGTGCCAGCAGCGTAGCGCAGTACTATAATTCACCCCTCCACTTT.

CDR3 in amino acids: CASSRYGYYGYTF. For the CDR3, the DNA is TGTGCCAGTAGTCGGTACGGGTACTATGGCTACACCTTC. The chain has TRBV19 and TRBJ1-2; D is unclear. From germline, CDR1 is LNHDA and CDR2 SQIVND (reference sequence). The CDR3 covers 13 residues. Trimming left V 5 bases short and J 3 bases short, with 10 bases between.

The chain uses TRBV5-4 and TRBJ1-1; D unresolved. Germline V gene lookup returns CDR1 SGHNT and CDR2 YYREEE (reference sequence). The CDR3 covers 13 residues. V was cut by 0 bases and J by 2 bases, with 5 bases left in between. The CDR3: CASSLDINTEAFF. CDR3 bases: TGTGCCAGCAGCTTGGATATCAACACTGAAGCTTTCTTT.

The chain combines TRBV5-6 with TRBJ2-5; D perhaps matches TRBD2 (5 bases). Germline CDR1 and CDR2: SGHDT and YYEEEE. The CDR3 totals 15 residues. Trimming took off 0 bases at V and 3 bases at J, with 12 bases between the two ends. In nucleotides, the CDR3 is TGTGCCAGCAGCTTGGTGGCGAGGGCCAAAGAGACCCAGTACTTC. This gives the protein CASSLVARAKETQYF. The complete variable domain, with remaining parts taken from reference TRBV5-6 and TRBJ2-5, reads DAGVTQSPTHLIKTRGQQVTLRCSPKSGHDTVSWYQQALGQGPQFIFQYYEEEERQRGNFPDRFSGHQFPNYSSELNVNALLLGDSALYLCASSLVARAKETQYFGPGTRLLVL.

The chain is built from TRBV12-5 and TRBJ2-2, with D maybe TRBD2 (5 bases). The CDR3 is made up of 13 amino acids. V was cut by 5 bases and J by 6 bases, with 10 bases left in between. CDR1 and CDR2 (germline): LGHNT, FRNRAP. The CDR3 here is CASGPGGPGELFF. The DNA for the CDR3 is TGTGCTAGTGGTCCCGGAGGCCCCGGGGAGCTGTTTTTT.

The rearrangement uses TRBV19 and TRBJ1-2; TRBD1 matches 8 bases. The CDR3 has 16 amino acids. Looked up from germline, CDR1 is LNHDA and CDR2 is SQIVND (reference sequence). V shed 3 bases and J 4 bases; nucleotides not matched to a gene: 10. The CDR3 sequence: CASSIGAGQGSYGYTF. The CDR3 nucleotides are TGTGCCAGTAGTATCGGGGCAGGACAGGGCAGCTATGGCTACACCTTC.

This chain joins TRBV6-1 and TRBJ2-3, with D unclear. Germline CDR1 and CDR2: MNHNS and SASEGT. The CDR3 extends over 17 amino acids. Trimming removed 1 base from V and 1 base from J, with 15 bases in between. The CDR3 nucleotides are TGTGCCAGCAGTGAAGGGGTCTTAATTCGGGGCACAGATACGCAGTATTTT. This codes for CASSEGVLIRGTDTQYF.

The chain employs TRBV20-1 and TRBJ2-3; tentative D call: TRBD2 (5 bases). The CDR3 spans 11 residues. V was trimmed by 5 bases and J by 6 bases, leaving 9 bases between them. The germline V gene has CDR1 DFQATT and CDR2 SNEGSKA (reference sequence). As DNA, the CDR3 is TGCAGTGCTGGAGTAGCGGATACGCAGTATTTT. Translation: CSAGVADTQYF.

The rearrangement links TRBV9 to TRBJ2-5; tentatively, D is TRBD1 (5 bases). Trimming removed 0 bases at V and 3 bases at J, with 12 bases between. The CDR3 totals 15 residues. Germline CDR1 reads SGDLS; CDR2 reads YYNGEE. CDR3: CASSVVRGREETQYF. The CDR3, as DNA: TGTGCCAGCAGCGTAGTAAGGGGTCGAGAAGAGACCCAGTACTTC.

As for this clone: Other DNA sequences from this sample encode an identical CDR3 as well. The chain is built from TRBV5-1 and TRBJ2-7, with TRBD1 identical over 7 bases. The junction had 7 bases not matched to a gene; V was cut back by 4 bases and J by 3 bases. This CDR3 has 14 amino acids. Germline values: CDR1 SGHRS, CDR2 YFSETQ. In nucleotides, the CDR3 is TGCGCCAGCAGCCCCAGACAGGGTAGCTACGAGCAGTACTTC. Translation gives CASSPRQGSYEQYF.

The chain carries TRBV7-2 and TRBJ2-1, with D uncertain. Germline values: CDR1 SGHTA, CDR2 FQGNSA. Trimming took off 1 base at V and 0 bases at J, with 7 bases between the two ends. The length of the CDR3 is 15 residues. CDR3 sequence: CASSLVPSSYNEQFF. DNA for the CDR3: TGTGCCAGCAGCTTAGTACCCAGCTCCTACAATGAGCAGTTCTTC. Together with reference TRBV7-2 and TRBJ2-1, the CDR3 gives the full variable domain: GAGVSQSPSNKVTEKGKDVELRCDPISGHTALYWYRQSLGQGLEFLIYFQGNSAPDKSGLPSDRFSAERTGGSVSTLTIQRTQQEDSAVYLCASSLVPSSYNEQFFGPGTRLTVL.

This chain links TRBV10-1 with TRBJ2-1, with TRBD1 matching over 10 bases. The J segment lost 6 bases and the V segment lost 0 bases, leaving 5 bases of the junction unmatched. Per germline, CDR1 WNHNN and CDR2 SYGVQD (reference sequence). CDR3 size: 16 residues. This CDR3 reads CASSESGQGSRNEQFF. The CDR3 nucleotides are TGCGCCAGCAGTGAGTCGGGACAGGGGAGCCGCAATGAGCAGTTCTTC.